This TCR beta chain was recorded in a study of tumor-infiltrating lymphocytes in localized non-small cell lung cancer. Study findings and constraints: Not all patients were TCR sequenced, owing to tissue quantity.

The table came from immunoSEQ multiplex PCR; TCRdb's copy has only in-frame clones and leaves some out. Among roughly 16,000 clones listed, 69% were seen once. For this clone: What it binds is unknown.

The CDR3 runs to 19 residues. Germline CDR1 SEHNR, CDR2 FQNEAQ (reference sequence). The V gene lost 4 bases and the J gene lost 0 bases, with 22 bases spanning the gap. V is TRBV7-9 and J is TRBJ1-3, with D maybe TRBD1 (5 bases). The source material was lung tumor tissue. The sequence was obtained from a human donor with non-small cell lung cancer. The CDR3 sequence: CASSSTDPTVSYSGNTIYF. The CDR3 DNA reads as TGTGCCAGCAGCTCCACAGATCCGACAGTATCCTACTCTGGAAACACCATATATTTT.